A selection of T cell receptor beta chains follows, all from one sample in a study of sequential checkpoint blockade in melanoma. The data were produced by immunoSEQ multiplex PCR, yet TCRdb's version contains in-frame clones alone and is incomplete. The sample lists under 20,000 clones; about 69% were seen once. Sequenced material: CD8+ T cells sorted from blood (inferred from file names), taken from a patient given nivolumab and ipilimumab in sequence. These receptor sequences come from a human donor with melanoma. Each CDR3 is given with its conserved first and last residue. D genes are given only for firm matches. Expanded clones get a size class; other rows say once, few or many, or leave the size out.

TGTGCCAGCAGCTTAGAGGGCAGGGGGCACCTGGAGCAGTACTTC,CASSLEGRGHLEQYF,once,TRBD1,TRBJ2-7,TRBV7-6,15
TGTGCCAGCAGTTTCGGGACAGGGTCGTCAGATACGCAGTATTTT,CASSFGTGSSDTQYF,NA,TRBD1,TRBJ2-3,TRBV6-5,15
TGTGCCAGCAGCGTAGGGCCTTCAACTAATGAAAAACTGTTTTTT,CASSVGPSTNEKLFF,NA,NA,TRBJ1-4,TRBV9,15
TGTGCCAGCAGCTTAGCCCCCGAGGAGGCTACAGATACGCAGTATTTT,CASSLAPEEATDTQYF,NA,NA,TRBJ2-3,TRBV11-2,16
TGCGCCAGCAGCTCCGACTGGACTGAATACAATGAGCAGTTCTTC,CASSSDWTEYNEQFF,NA,NA,TRBJ2-1,TRBV5-1,15
TGTGCCAGCAGTTTAGGGACAGGGGACTCCTACGAGCAGTACTTC,CASSLGTGDSYEQYF,NA,TRBD1,TRBJ2-7,TRBV28,15
TGTGCCAGCAGCTTACCCGGGACAGGGGGCAGGTGGAATGAGCAGTTCTTC,CASSLPGTGGRWNEQFF,NA,TRBD1,TRBJ2-1,TRBV5-4,17
TGTGCCAGCAGCTTGAGAAAACCCTCCAGCGTGGTGTACTACGAGCAGTACTTC,CASSLRKPSSVVYYEQYF,few,NA,TRBJ2-7,TRBV7-8,18
TGCGCCAGCAGTGAGGCACTAGCGGAGATGACAGATACGCAGTATTTT,CASSEALAEMTDTQYF,NA,TRBD2,TRBJ2-3,TRBV10-1,16
TGCGCCAGCAGCTTGAGCGGCGGGACAGGGCGCGGGAATGAGCAGTTCTTC,CASSLSGGTGRGNEQFF,NA,TRBD1,TRBJ2-1,TRBV5-1,17
TGCGCCAGCAGTTTGGGAGTGGACACTGAAGCTTTCTTT,CASSLGVDTEAFF,NA,NA,TRBJ1-1,TRBV10-1,13
TGTGCCAGCAGCTTAGAATGGAGCGACTCCACTGAAGCTTTCTTT,CASSLEWSDSTEAFF,NA,NA,TRBJ1-1,TRBV11-1,15
TGTGCCAGCAGGACCCACAGGGGTATGGTCACTGAAGCTTTCTTT,CASRTHRGMVTEAFF,NA,TRBD1,TRBJ1-1,TRBV27,15
TGTGCCAGCAGAACGACAGAGTATAGCAATCAGCCCCAGCATTTT,CASRTTEYSNQPQHF,medium-sized,NA,TRBJ1-5,TRBV28,15
TGCGCCAGCAGTGAGGACTCCGGGACAGACATCTACGAGCAGTACTTC,CASSEDSGTDIYEQYF,NA,TRBD1,TRBJ2-7,TRBV10-2,16
TGTGCCAGCAGTGAAGCAGGGTTTAATGAGCAGTTCTTC,CASSEAGFNEQFF,NA,NA,TRBJ2-1,TRBV25-1,13
TGTGCCACCTTAGCGGGAGGGGGGTTCAGGGAGCAGTTCTTC,CATLAGGGFREQFF,few,TRBD2,TRBJ2-1,TRBV28,14
TGTGCCAGCTCACCGGCACAGGGGGGCCCCTACGAGCAGTACTTC,CASSPAQGGPYEQYF,medium-sized,TRBD1,TRBJ2-7,TRBV18,15
TGTGCCAGCTCATACGGGACAGGGGGAGCGACTAGCAGGGACATTCAGTACTTC,CASSYGTGGATSRDIQYF,NA,TRBD1,TRBJ2-4,TRBV18,18
TGTGCCTGGAGTACCTGGACAGGAGGCGACACTGAAGCTTTCTTT,CAWSTWTGGDTEAFF,NA,TRBD1,TRBJ1-1,TRBV30,15
TGCAGTGCCTCGCGAAATGAAGCTTTCTTT,CSASRNEAFF,few,NA,TRBJ1-1,TRBV20-1,10
TGCAGCGTCCGGCGACGGGACACTGAAGCTTTCTTT,CSVRRRDTEAFF,NA,NA,TRBJ1-1,TRBV29-1,12
TGTGCCAGTACCCTTCCGGGTTACTATGGCTACACCTTC,CASTLPGYYGYTF,NA,NA,TRBJ1-2,TRBV19,13
TGTGCCAGCAGCTTAGGCGTCCGGGACAGGGTGCATCACGAGCAGTACTTC,CASSLGVRDRVHHEQYF,NA,TRBD1,TRBJ2-7,TRBV7-9,17
TGTGCCAGCAGCCAAGATCTCGCAGGTAGGGGAAATCAGCCCCAGCATTTT,CASSQDLAGRGNQPQHF,NA,NA,TRBJ1-5,TRBV4-2,17
TGTGCCAGCAGGCCCCCGGGGGGGACGCAAGGGGGCTACACCTTC,CASRPPGGTQGGYTF,NA,NA,TRBJ1-2,TRBV6-5,15
TGCGCCAGCAGTGAGACGGGTAACTATGGCTACACCTTC,CASSETGNYGYTF,once,NA,TRBJ1-2,TRBV10-2,13
TGTGCCAGTAGTGTCCAGGGGTTCAACACTGAAGCTTTCTTT,CASSVQGFNTEAFF,NA,NA,TRBJ1-1,TRBV19,14
TGTGCCAGCAGCCCGGACGGGAAAGTTAATCAGCCCCAGCATTTT,CASSPDGKVNQPQHF,NA,NA,TRBJ1-5,TRBV7-9,15
TGTGCCAGCTCACCCCTTCCTAGCGGGGGTTCGAATGAGCAGTTCTTC,CASSPLPSGGSNEQFF,NA,TRBD2,TRBJ2-1,TRBV18,16
TGTGCCAGCAACCGACAGGGAACTGAAGCTTTCTTT,CASNRQGTEAFF,NA,NA,TRBJ1-1,TRBV21-1,12
TGCGCCAGCAGCTTGGAGGGGTATCAGCCCCAGCATTTT,CASSLEGYQPQHF,NA,NA,TRBJ1-5,TRBV5-1,13
TGCGCCAGCAGCCAAGTTGGCGGCTTGAACACCGGGGAGCTGTTTTTT,CASSQVGGLNTGELFF,NA,NA,TRBJ2-2,TRBV4-1,16
TGTGCCAGCAGCCCAAGGGGGGACAGAGAGGATGAAGCTTTCTTT,CASSPRGDREDEAFF,NA,TRBD1,TRBJ1-1,TRBV9,15
TGTGCCAGCAGCGCACCTACAGGGGTCAATGAAGCTTTCTTT,CASSAPTGVNEAFF,NA,TRBD1,TRBJ1-1,TRBV7-9,14
TGTGCCAGTAGTATAGCGGGCGGGAACAATGAGCAGTTCTTC,CASSIAGGNNEQFF,NA,NA,TRBJ2-1,TRBV19,14
TGTGCCAGCAGCCCCCAATCTCGTGTAGTTCACTTCTACGAGCAGTACTTC,CASSPQSRVVHFYEQYF,NA,NA,TRBJ2-7,TRBV27,17
TGTGCCAGCAGCTCGTTGACTAGTCCCTACAATGAGCAGTTCTTC,CASSSLTSPYNEQFF,NA,NA,TRBJ2-1,TRBV7-9,15
TGTGCCAGCAGGCGGGACAGGGTCCCCTACGAGCAGTACTTC,CASRRDRVPYEQYF,NA,TRBD1,TRBJ2-7,TRBV28,14
TGTGCCAGCAGCGTAGGAGGGGGCAGCACAGATACGCAGTATTTT,CASSVGGGSTDTQYF,few,TRBD1,TRBJ2-3,TRBV9,15